These 30 T cell receptor beta chains were all obtained from the same sample, sequenced in a study of cytomegalovirus exposure and HLA in healthy donors. Primers for the PCR totalled 60 Vbeta and 13 Jbeta. Here immunoSEQ multiplex PCR was the method, and the copy in TCRdb shows in-frame clones only, minus some. In the table there are under 150,000 clones, about four fifths of which are singletons. Sequenced input: PBMCs. The receptors shown here come from a male donor in good health and CMV-seronegative.

V and J are TRBV21-1 and TRBJ2-2; the listed D gene, TRBD1, was not tested against the DNA. TRBV21-1 is a listed pseudogene. There are 18 residues in the CDR3. This CDR3 is CASSTLGQGAEDSGELFF. CDR3 DNA sequence: TGTGCCAGCAGCACTCTGGGACAGGGGGCGGAGGATTCCGGGGAGCTGTTTTTT.

The chain couples TRBV19 to TRBJ2-1; perhaps TRBD2 as D (6 bases). The CDR3 extends over 13 amino acids. Germline CDR1 LNHDA, CDR2 SQIVND (reference sequence). The germline V and J ends were trimmed by 4 bases and 9 bases, with 13 bases remaining between them. The CDR3 protein is CASSKRLVGEQFF. CDR3 in DNA: TGTGCCAGTAGTAAGAGACTAGTCGGTGAGCAGTTCTTC.

The V gene is TRBV15, the J gene TRBJ2-5; TRBD2 matches 8 bases. The CDR3 totals 16 residues. J gave up 6 bases and V 2 bases, and 11 bases lay outside the gene matches. Germline CDR1 is LNHNV and CDR2 is YYDKDF (reference sequence). The CDR3 DNA reads as TGTGCCACCAGCAGAAACTGGCTAGCGGGTTTGAAGACCCAGTACTTC. This gives the protein CATSRNWLAGLKTQYF.

In its sample, this clone was seen once. The chain uses TRBV19 and TRBJ1-4, with D unresolved. Germline V gene lookup returns CDR1 LNHDA and CDR2 SQIVND (reference sequence). Trimming took off 5 bases at V and 5 bases at J, with 18 bases between the two ends. The CDR3 length is 16 residues. The CDR3 spells CASSASRAAWNEKLFF. The CDR3 DNA reads as TGTGCCAGTAGTGCCTCGCGGGCGGCGTGGAATGAAAAACTGTTTTTT.

V usage is TRBV13 and J usage is TRBJ1-1, with TRBD1 identical over 7 bases. Germline CDR1 reads PRHDT; CDR2 reads FYEKMQ (reference sequence). Trimming took 1 base from V and 6 from J; bases not matched to a gene: 2. This CDR3 has 13 amino acids. As DNA, the CDR3 is TGTGCCAGCAGCTTAGAGGGGGCCCCTGAAGCTTTCTTT. This gives the protein CASSLEGAPEAFF.

The chain carries TRBV5-1 and TRBJ2-5; 7 bases map to TRBD1. The CDR3 has 16 amino acids. J was trimmed by 4 bases and V by 2 bases; bases with no gene match: 11. Germline V gene data show CDR1 as SGHRS and CDR2 as YFSETQ. The DNA of the CDR3 is TGCGCCAGCAGCTTTAACGAGGGGGCGTTGGGAGAGACCCAGTACTTC. Protein product: CASSFNEGALGETQYF.

CDR3 sequence reads: CASSDRGRNQPQHF. CDR3 sequence (DNA): TGTGCCAGCAGCGACAGGGGGAGGAATCAGCCCCAGCATTTT. The genes are TRBV2 and TRBJ1-5, with 9 nucleotides matching TRBD1. The CDR3 contains 14 residues. Germline CDR1 SNHLY, CDR2 FYNNEI. Trimming cost V 6 bases and J 4 bases; bases outside gene matches: 4.

The V and J genes are TRBV4-1 and TRBJ1-2; D is undetermined. Trimming took 0 bases from V and 7 from J, leaving 15 bases between them. Germline V gene lookup returns CDR1 MGHRA and CDR2 YSYEKL. This CDR3 has 15 residues. The CDR3 DNA reads as TGCGCCAGCAGCCAAGATTTCTCGGGGATGGGTGGCTACACCTTC. Translation gives CASSQDFSGMGGYTF.

This chain joins TRBV5-4 and TRBJ2-7, with TRBD2 matching over 15 bases. This CDR3 is 16 amino acids long. Germline V gene data show CDR1 as SGHNT and CDR2 as YYREEE (reference sequence). J gave up 6 bases and V 0 bases, and 4 bases lay outside the gene matches. The CDR3 region is CASSLGTSGRAGEQYF. CDR3 in DNA: TGTGCCAGCAGCTTGGGGACTAGCGGGAGGGCGGGCGAGCAGTACTTC. The variable domain in full, completed from reference TRBV5-4 and TRBJ2-7, reads ETGVTQSPTHLIKTRGQQVTLRCSSQSGHNTVSWYQQALGQGPQFIFQYYREEENGRGNFPPRFSGLQFPNYSSELNVNALELDDSALYLCASSLGTSGRAGEQYFGPGTRLTVT.

The V call is TRBV5-6, the J call TRBJ1-1, with a tentative D call TRBD1 (6 bases). This CDR3 contains 13 residues. The germline gives CDR1 SGHDT, CDR2 YYEEEE. With 3 bases removed from V and 10 bases from J, the gap between germline ends came to 16 bases. The CDR3 here is CASSSDTGSGAFF. The CDR3 coding sequence is TGTGCCAGCAGCTCGGACACAGGGTCAGGAGCTTTCTTT.

A few counts support this clone. The chain couples TRBV7-3 to TRBJ2-2; the D is unclear. The germline gives CDR1 SGHTA, CDR2 FQGTGA. The CDR3 spans 15 residues. The germline V and J ends were trimmed by 5 bases and 5 bases, with 15 bases remaining between them. The CDR3 loop is CASSPVLAGTGELFF. The CDR3 coding sequence is TGTGCCAGCAGCCCCGTTCTGGCTGGTACCGGGGAGCTGTTTTTT.

This chain connects TRBV11-2 to TRBJ2-5; 11 positions match TRBD1. The CDR3 length is 15 residues. The V gene's germline CDR1 is SGHAT and CDR2 FQNNGV. With 5 bases clipped from V and 5 bases from J, the junction kept 7 bases outside the gene matches. The CDR3 is CASSGGQGGLETQYF. The CDR3 DNA follows: TGTGCCAGCAGCGGGGGACAGGGGGGTTTGGAGACCCAGTACTTC.

This rearrangement joins TRBV5-1 to TRBJ1-4; maybe TRBD1 (6 bases). The CDR3 contains 15 residues. Per germline, CDR1 SGHRS and CDR2 YFSETQ. The V end was cut by 4 bases, the J end by 5 bases, with 15 bases between. The CDR3 spells CASSPDGQLNEKLFF. As DNA, the CDR3 is TGCGCCAGCAGCCCAGACGGACAGTTAAATGAAAAACTGTTTTTT.

The V gene is TRBV7-2, the J gene TRBJ1-6; 10 bases fit TRBD1. Germline V gene sequence: CDR1 SGHTA, CDR2 FQGNSA. CDR3 length: 15 amino acids. J lost 9 bases, V lost 1 base, and 3 bases had no gene match. CDR3 sequence reads: CASSLDGTGVSPLHF. CDR3 DNA sequence: TGTGCCAGCAGCTTAGACGGGACAGGGGTTTCACCCCTCCACTTT.

This chain links TRBV19 with TRBJ1-1; D unresolved. CDR1 LNHDA and CDR2 SQIVND come from the germline V gene (reference sequence). The CDR3 is 13 amino acids. V shed 7 bases and J shed 1 base, with 10 bases lying between them. For the CDR3, the DNA is TGTGCCAGTATCCCCCAGAAGAACACTGAAGCTTTCTTT. As protein: CASIPQKNTEAFF.

CDR3 nucleotides: TGTGCCAGCAGCTTGGCCGACAGGGGAATGGATACGCAGTATTTT. Its translation: CASSLADRGMDTQYF. This chain connects TRBV5-4 to TRBJ2-3; 8 nucleotides line up with TRBD1. Germline V CDR1 and CDR2: SGHNT, YYREEE (reference sequence). V lost 0 bases and J lost 6; bases outside the gene matches: 6. There are 15 residues in the CDR3.

V gene TRBV2 combines with J gene TRBJ1-5, with 7 nucleotides matching TRBD1. V lost 7 bases and J lost 3; bases outside the gene matches: 6. CDR3 size: 14 residues. Germline V gives CDR1 SNHLY, CDR2 FYNNEI. This CDR3 reads CASIKDRDNQPQHF. The CDR3, as DNA: TGTGCCAGCATCAAAGACAGGGACAATCAGCCCCAGCATTTT.

For this clone: One end of the junction fails to match germline, which may point to a read error. The rearrangement links TRBV7-9 to TRBJ1-5, with a tentative D call TRBD1 (5 bases). The CDR3 spans 15 residues. Germline V gene data show CDR1 as SEHNR and CDR2 as FQNEAQ (reference sequence). For the CDR3, the DNA is TGTTCCAGCAGCTTAGGAGACAGTAGCAATCAGCCCCAGCATTTT. Its protein is CSSSLGDSSNQPQHF.

V usage is TRBV19 and J usage is TRBJ2-5, with a tentative D call TRBD1 (5 bases). V lost 1 base to trimming and J lost 4 bases, with 16 bases between them. Germline CDR1 reads LNHDA; CDR2 reads SQIVND (reference sequence). The CDR3 extends over 16 amino acids. CDR3 coding DNA: TGTGCCAGTAGTATAGGCCAAGGGGTGGTTTCAGAGACCCAGTACTTC. Translating it yields CASSIGQGVVSETQYF.

This clone has just one count. J is TRBJ2-7 and V is TRBV30; possible D gene TRBD1, 5 bases. V was shortened by 6 bases and J by 4 bases, with 13 bases between the two germline ends. The CDR3 is made up of 12 amino acids. In germline, CDR1 is GTSNPN, CDR2 SVGIG (reference sequence). CDR3 DNA sequence: TGTGCCTGTGGCAGGGCTCTATACGAGCAGTACTTC. It is translated as CACGRALYEQYF. Full variable domain (remainder filled in from reference TRBV30 and TRBJ2-7): SQTIHQWPATLVQPVGSPLSLECTVEGTSNPNLYWYRQAAGRGLQLLFYSVGIGQISSEVPQNLSASRPQDRQFILSSKKLLLSDSGFYLCACGRALYEQYFGPGTRLTVT.

The V call is TRBV9, the J call TRBJ1-1; 8 positions agree with TRBD1. V was pared by 0 bases and J by 3 bases, with 4 bases of the junction left unmatched. This CDR3 has 15 residues. CDR1 is SGDLS, CDR2 YYNGEE, per germline. The CDR3 loop is CASSVGRGLDTEAFF. In DNA form, the CDR3 reads TGTGCCAGCAGCGTAGGCAGGGGGCTTGACACTGAAGCTTTCTTT.

This sequence joins TRBV29-1 and TRBJ1-2; possible D gene TRBD1, 5 bases. The germline CDR1 and CDR2 sequences are SQVTM and ANQGSEA. The V end lost 1 base, the J end lost 5 bases, and 8 bases lay between the germline ends. The CDR3 extends over 12 amino acids. The CDR3 DNA reads as TGCAGCGTTGAAGGTGGGACTTATGGCTACACCTTC. Encoded protein: CSVEGGTYGYTF.

The chain joins TRBV7-3 to TRBJ2-7; 8 bases are a match to TRBD2. CDR3 length: 13 residues. Germline CDR1 and CDR2: SGHTA and FQGTGA. After removal of 3 bases from V and 3 bases from J, the junction contained 1 base not matched to a gene. This CDR3 reads CASSFGGGYEQYF. CDR3 nucleotides: TGTGCCAGCAGCTTCGGGGGGGGCTACGAGCAGTACTTC.

The chain uses TRBV7-2 and TRBJ1-5; the D gene is possibly TRBD1 (6 bases). V was shortened by 1 base and J by 7 bases, with 17 bases between the two germline ends. This CDR3 is built from 16 residues. Germline loops: CDR1 SGHTA, CDR2 FQGNSA. CDR3: CASSLVGGRVEQPQHF. In DNA, the CDR3 is TGTGCCAGCAGCTTAGTGGGGGGGCGGGTTGAGCAGCCCCAGCATTTT.

This sequence joins TRBV30 and TRBJ1-2, with 7 bases that match TRBD1. V shed 2 bases, J shed 3 bases, and the junction held 12 bases outside the gene matches. The CDR3 length is 16 residues. Per the germline V gene, CDR1 is GTSNPN and CDR2 is SVGIG (reference sequence). This CDR3 is CAWSFFGGGIYYGYTF. CDR3 DNA sequence: TGTGCCTGGAGTTTCTTCGGAGGGGGCATCTACTATGGCTACACCTTC. Looking up the rest from reference TRBV30 and TRBJ1-2 gives the full variable domain: SQTIHQWPATLVQPVGSPLSLECTVEGTSNPNLYWYRQAAGRGLQLLFYSVGIGQISSEVPQNLSASRPQDRQFILSSKKLLLSDSGFYLCAWSFFGGGIYYGYTFGSGTRLTVV.

This clone has a handful of counts. This chain connects TRBV7-3 to TRBJ2-2; 9 bases are a match to TRBD1. Germline V gene sequence: CDR1 SGHTA, CDR2 FQGTGA. The V segment lost 5 bases and the J segment 4 bases; nucleotides outside the gene matches: 11. The CDR3 sequence is 17 residues long. CDR3 region: CASSTGTGWAGTGELFF. In DNA form, the CDR3 reads TGTGCCAGCAGCACCGGGACAGGGTGGGCAGGCACCGGGGAGCTGTTTTTT.

V and J are TRBV6-5 and TRBJ2-3, with TRBD2 matching 7 bases. This CDR3 is 15 amino acids long. CDR1 MNHEY and CDR2 SVGAGI come from the germline V gene. The J segment lost 0 bases and the V segment lost 6 bases, leaving 6 bases of the junction unmatched. CDR3 DNA sequence: TGTGCCAGCAGCTTAAGGACTAGTAGCACAGATACGCAGTATTTT. Residues: CASSLRTSSTDTQYF.

V usage is TRBV10-3 and J usage is TRBJ1-2, with TRBD1 identical over 9 bases. The V gene end was trimmed by 6 bases and the J gene end by 8 bases; junction bases not matched to a gene: 4. This CDR3 comprises 12 residues. The germline V gene encodes CDR1 ENHRY and CDR2 SYGVKD. CDR3 DNA sequence: TGTGCCATCAGGCAGACAGGGGGAGGCTACACCTTC. The encoded protein is CAIRQTGGGYTF.

V usage is TRBV19 and J usage is TRBJ2-1; 7 bases agree with TRBD2. Germline V gene sequence: CDR1 LNHDA, CDR2 SQIVND (reference sequence). The CDR3 has 12 residues. J was trimmed by 2 bases and V by 11 bases; bases with no gene match: 3. CDR3 nucleotide sequence: TGTGCCTCCGGGAGGACCTACAATGAGCAGTTCTTC. It translates to CASGRTYNEQFF.

The chain is built from TRBV6-1 and TRBJ2-7, with TRBD2 as a possible D gene (7 bases). The CDR3 is made up of 13 amino acids. CDR1 is MNHNS and CDR2 is SASEGT in the germline V gene. V was cut by 6 bases and J by 0 bases, with 9 bases left in between. CDR3 sequence reads: CASRGGGSYEQYF. CDR3 bases: TGTGCCAGCAGAGGGGGGGGCTCCTACGAGCAGTACTTC.